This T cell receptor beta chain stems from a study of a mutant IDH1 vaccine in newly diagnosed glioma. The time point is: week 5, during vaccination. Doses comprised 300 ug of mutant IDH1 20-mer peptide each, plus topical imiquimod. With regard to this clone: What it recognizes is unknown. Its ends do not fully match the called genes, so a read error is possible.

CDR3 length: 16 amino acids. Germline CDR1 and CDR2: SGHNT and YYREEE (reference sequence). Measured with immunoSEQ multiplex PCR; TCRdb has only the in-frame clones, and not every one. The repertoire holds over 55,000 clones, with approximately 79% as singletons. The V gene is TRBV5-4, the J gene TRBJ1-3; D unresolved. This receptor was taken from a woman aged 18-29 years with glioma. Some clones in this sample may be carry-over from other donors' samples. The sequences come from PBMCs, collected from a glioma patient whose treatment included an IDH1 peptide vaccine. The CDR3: CTSSLAAETSGNTIYF. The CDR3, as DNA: TGTACCAGCAGCTTGGCCGCGGAGACGAGTGGAAACACCATATATTTT.